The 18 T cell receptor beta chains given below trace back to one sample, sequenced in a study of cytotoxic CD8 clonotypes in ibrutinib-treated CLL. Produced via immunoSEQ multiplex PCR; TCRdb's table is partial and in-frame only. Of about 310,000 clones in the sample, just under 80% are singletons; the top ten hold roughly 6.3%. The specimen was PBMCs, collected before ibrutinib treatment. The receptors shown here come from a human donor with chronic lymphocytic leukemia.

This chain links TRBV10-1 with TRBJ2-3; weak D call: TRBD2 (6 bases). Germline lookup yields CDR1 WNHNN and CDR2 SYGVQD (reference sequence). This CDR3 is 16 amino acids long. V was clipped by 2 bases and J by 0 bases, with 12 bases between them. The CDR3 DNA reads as TGCGCCAGCAGTGAGCAGAAAAGCGGGAGCACAGATACGCAGTATTTT. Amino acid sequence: CASSEQKSGSTDTQYF.

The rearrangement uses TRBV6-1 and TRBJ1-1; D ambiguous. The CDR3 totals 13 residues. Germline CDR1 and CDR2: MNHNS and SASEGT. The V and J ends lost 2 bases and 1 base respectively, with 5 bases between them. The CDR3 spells CASSELRNTEAFF. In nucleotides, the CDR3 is TGTGCCAGCAGTGAATTAAGGAACACTGAAGCTTTCTTT.

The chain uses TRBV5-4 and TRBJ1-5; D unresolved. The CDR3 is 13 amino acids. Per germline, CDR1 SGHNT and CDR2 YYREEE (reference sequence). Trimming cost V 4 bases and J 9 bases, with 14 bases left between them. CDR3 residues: CASSVGQNMPQHF. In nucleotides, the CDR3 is TGTGCCAGCAGCGTGGGTCAGAATATGCCCCAGCATTTT.

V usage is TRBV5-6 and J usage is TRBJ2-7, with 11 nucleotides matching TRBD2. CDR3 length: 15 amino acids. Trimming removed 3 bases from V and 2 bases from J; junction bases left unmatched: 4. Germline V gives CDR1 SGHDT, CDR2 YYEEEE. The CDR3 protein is CASSWIAGGPYEQYF. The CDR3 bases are TGTGCCAGCAGCTGGATAGCGGGAGGGCCCTACGAGCAGTACTTC.

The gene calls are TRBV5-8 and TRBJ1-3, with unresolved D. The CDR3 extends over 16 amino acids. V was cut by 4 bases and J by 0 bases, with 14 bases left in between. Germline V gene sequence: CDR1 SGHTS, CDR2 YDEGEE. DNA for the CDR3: TGTGCCAGCAGCCCACTCCCAGGTCACTCTGGAAACACCATATATTTT. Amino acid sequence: CASSPLPGHSGNTIYF.

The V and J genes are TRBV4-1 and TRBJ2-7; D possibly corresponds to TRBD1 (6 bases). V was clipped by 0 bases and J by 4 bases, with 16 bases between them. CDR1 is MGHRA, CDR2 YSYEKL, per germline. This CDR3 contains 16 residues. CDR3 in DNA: TGCGCCAGCAGCCAAGATCTGGCAGGGGTTCAGTACGAGCAGTACTTC. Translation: CASSQDLAGVQYEQYF.

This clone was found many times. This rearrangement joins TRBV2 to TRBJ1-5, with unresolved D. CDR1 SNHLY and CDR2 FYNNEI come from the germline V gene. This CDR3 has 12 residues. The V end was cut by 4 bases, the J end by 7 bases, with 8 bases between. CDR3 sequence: CASSGAEQPQHF. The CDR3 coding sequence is TGTGCCAGCAGTGGGGCAGAACAGCCCCAGCATTTT. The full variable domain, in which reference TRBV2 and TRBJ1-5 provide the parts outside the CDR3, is EPEVTQTPSHQVTQMGQEVILRCVPISNHLYFYWYRQILGQKVEFLVSFYNNEISEKSEIFDDQFSVERPDGSNFTLKIRSTKLEDSAMYFCASSGAEQPQHFGDGTRLSIL.

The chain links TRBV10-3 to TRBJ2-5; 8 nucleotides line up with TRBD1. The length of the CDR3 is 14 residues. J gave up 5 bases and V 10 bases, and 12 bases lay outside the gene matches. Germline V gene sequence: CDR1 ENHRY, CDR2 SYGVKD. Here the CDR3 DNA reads TGTGCCACCCACACCGGGACAGGAGGCGAGACCCAGTACTTC. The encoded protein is CATHTGTGGETQYF.

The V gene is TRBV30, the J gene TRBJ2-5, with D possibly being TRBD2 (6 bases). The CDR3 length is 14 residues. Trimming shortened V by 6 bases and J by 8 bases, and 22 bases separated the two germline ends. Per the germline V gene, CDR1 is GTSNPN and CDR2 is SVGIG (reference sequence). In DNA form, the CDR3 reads TGTGCCTGCCATCAGACGGGGGAATGGGTTACCCAGTACTTC. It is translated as CACHQTGEWVTQYF.

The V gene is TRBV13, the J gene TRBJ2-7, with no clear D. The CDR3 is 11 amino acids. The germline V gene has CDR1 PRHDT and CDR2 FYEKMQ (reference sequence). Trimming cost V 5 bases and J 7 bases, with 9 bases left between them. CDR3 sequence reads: CASSLLGEQYF. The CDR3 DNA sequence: TGTGCCAGCAGCCTCCTGGGGGAGCAGTACTTC.

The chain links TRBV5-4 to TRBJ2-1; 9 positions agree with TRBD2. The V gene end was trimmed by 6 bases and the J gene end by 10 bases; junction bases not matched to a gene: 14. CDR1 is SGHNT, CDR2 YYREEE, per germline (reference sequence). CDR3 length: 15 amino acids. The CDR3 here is CASTHRGSGSDEQFF. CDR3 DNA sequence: TGTGCCAGCACCCACCGAGGTAGCGGGAGTGACGAGCAGTTCTTC.

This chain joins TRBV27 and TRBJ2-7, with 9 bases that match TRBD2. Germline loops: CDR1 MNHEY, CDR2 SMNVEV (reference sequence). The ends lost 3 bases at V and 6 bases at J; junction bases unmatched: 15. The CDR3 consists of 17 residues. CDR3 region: CASSLSGTSLLLGEQYF. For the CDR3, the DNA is TGTGCCAGCAGTTTGTCCGGGACTAGCCTCCTCCTCGGCGAGCAGTACTTC.

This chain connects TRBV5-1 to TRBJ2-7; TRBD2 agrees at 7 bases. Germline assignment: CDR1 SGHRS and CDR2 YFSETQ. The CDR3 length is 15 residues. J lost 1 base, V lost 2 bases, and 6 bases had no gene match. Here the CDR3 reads CASSFGGSGSYEQYF. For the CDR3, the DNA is TGCGCCAGCAGCTTCGGGGGGAGTGGGTCCTACGAGCAGTACTTC.

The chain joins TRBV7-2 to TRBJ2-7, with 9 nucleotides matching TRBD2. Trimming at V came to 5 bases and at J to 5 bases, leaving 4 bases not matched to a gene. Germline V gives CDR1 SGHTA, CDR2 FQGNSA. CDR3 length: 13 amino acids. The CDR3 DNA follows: TGTGCCAGCAGCCCGATAGCGGGAGACGAGCAGTACTTC. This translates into CASSPIAGDEQYF. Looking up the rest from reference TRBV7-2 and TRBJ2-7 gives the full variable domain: GAGVSQSPSNKVTEKGKDVELRCDPISGHTALYWYRQSLGQGLEFLIYFQGNSAPDKSGLPSDRFSAERTGGSVSTLTIQRTQQEDSAVYLCASSPIAGDEQYFGPGTRLTVT.

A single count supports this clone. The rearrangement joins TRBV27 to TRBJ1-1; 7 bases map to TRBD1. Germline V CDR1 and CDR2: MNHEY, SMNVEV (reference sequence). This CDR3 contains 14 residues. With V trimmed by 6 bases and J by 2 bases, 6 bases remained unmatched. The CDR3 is CASRFRQGNTEAFF. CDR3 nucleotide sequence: TGTGCCAGCAGGTTCCGACAGGGAAACACTGAAGCTTTCTTT.

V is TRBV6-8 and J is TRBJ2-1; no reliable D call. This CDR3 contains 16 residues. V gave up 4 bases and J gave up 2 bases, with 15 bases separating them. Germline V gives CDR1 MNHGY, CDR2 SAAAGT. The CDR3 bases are TGTGCCAGCAGTTTCCGACATGAAAGTACCTACAATGAGCAGTTCTTC. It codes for CASSFRHESTYNEQFF.

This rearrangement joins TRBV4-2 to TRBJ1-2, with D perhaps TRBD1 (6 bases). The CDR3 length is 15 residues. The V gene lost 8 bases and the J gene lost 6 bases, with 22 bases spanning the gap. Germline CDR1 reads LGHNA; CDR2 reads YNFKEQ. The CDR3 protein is CASAQPNRDQHGYTF. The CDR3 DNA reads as TGTGCCAGCGCCCAACCAAACAGGGACCAGCATGGCTACACCTTC.

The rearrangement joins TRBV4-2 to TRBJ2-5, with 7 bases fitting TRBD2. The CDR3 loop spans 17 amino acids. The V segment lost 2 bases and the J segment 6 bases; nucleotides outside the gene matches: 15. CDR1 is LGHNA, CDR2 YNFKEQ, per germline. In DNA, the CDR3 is TGTGCCAGCAGCCAAACCCCTACTAGCGCCGGAGATCAGACCCAGTACTTC. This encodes CASSQTPTSAGDQTQYF.